These 10 T cell receptor beta chains originate from one sample sequenced in a study of vaccination effects on CD4 cells after COVID-19. These receptors' targets are unknown. The culture ran for around 10 days before CD4+ T cells were isolated. Each participant was administered two doses of either the BNT162b2 or the mRNA-1273 vaccine. Profiling relied on immunoSEQ multiplex PCR, and the TCRdb table lists in-frame clones only, not all of them. The sample yields 65,000 to 90,000 clones, around 70% seen once. The source was CD4+ T cells from PBMCs cultured without peptide, collected after COVID-19 vaccination. The receptors were gathered from a human donor who received a COVID-19 vaccine.

The genes are TRBV5-1 and TRBJ1-4, with 8 positions matching TRBD1. Trimming cost V 3 bases and J 7 bases; bases outside gene matches: 5. The CDR3 consists of 14 residues. In germline, CDR1 is SGHRS, CDR2 YFSETQ. The CDR3 sequence is CASSWTGRGEKLFF. The CDR3 nucleotides are TGCGCCAGCAGCTGGACAGGGCGGGGTGAAAAACTGTTTTTT.

The rearrangement links TRBV27 to TRBJ2-5; D not certain. Germline values: CDR1 MNHEY, CDR2 SMNVEV (reference sequence). The CDR3 length is 13 residues. V was shortened by 2 bases and J by 1 base, with 5 bases between the two germline ends. The CDR3 is CASSLTPQETQYF. The CDR3 DNA reads TGTGCCAGCAGTTTAACTCCCCAAGAGACCCAGTACTTC.

The genes are TRBV7-2 and TRBJ2-7; 9 bases are a match to TRBD2. Germline V gives CDR1 SGHTA, CDR2 FQGNSA. J lost 5 bases, V lost 2 bases, and 7 bases had no gene match. This CDR3 contains 15 residues. The CDR3 is CASSLLRGGAHEQYV. For the CDR3, the DNA is TGTGCCAGCAGCTTATTGCGGGGGGGGGCCCACGAGCAGTACGTC.

The chain uses TRBV18 and TRBJ1-6; 10 nucleotides match TRBD1. There are 16 residues in the CDR3. The V gene's germline CDR1 is KGHSH and CDR2 LQKENI. Germline trimming cut 0 bases from V and 9 bases from J; bases unmatched to any gene: 5. CDR3 DNA: TGTGCCAGCTCACCACCGAACGGACAGGGGGGTTCACCCCTCCACTTT. This gives the protein CASSPPNGQGGSPLHF.

Only a few counts were recorded for this clone. The J gene is TRBJ1-2, the V gene TRBV5-1; D not resolved. This CDR3 is built from 14 residues. Germline assignment: CDR1 SGHRS and CDR2 YFSETQ. V shed 3 bases and J shed 7 bases, with 16 bases lying between them. The CDR3 spells CASSSLGEYSGYTF. CDR3 DNA: TGCGCCAGCAGCTCCCTCGGAGAGTACAGTGGCTACACCTTC.

The rearrangement uses TRBV18 and TRBJ2-5; 7 bases line up with TRBD1. Germline CDR1 reads KGHSH; CDR2 reads LQKENI. V shed 0 bases, J shed 3 bases, and the junction held 4 bases outside the gene matches. The CDR3 extends over 15 amino acids. In nucleotides, the CDR3 is TGTGCCAGCTCACCACCAGAGGGGGCGAAAGAGACCCAGTACTTC. Its translation: CASSPPEGAKETQYF.

The V gene is TRBV19, the J gene TRBJ1-2, with D unclear. Trimming took 4 bases from V and 4 from J, leaving 10 bases between them. Germline V gene lookup returns CDR1 LNHDA and CDR2 SQIVND (reference sequence). The CDR3 runs 13 residues. DNA for the CDR3: TGTGCCAGTAGTACCACCGACCTCTATGGCTACACCTTC. Translating gives CASSTTDLYGYTF.

This chain joins TRBV6-4 and TRBJ2-2, with 10 bases aligning to TRBD2. Germline V CDR1 and CDR2: MRHNA, SNTAGT. This CDR3 is 15 amino acids long. The J segment lost 3 bases and the V segment lost 4 bases, leaving 2 bases of the junction unmatched. The CDR3 DNA follows: TGTGCCAGCAGTGTCGGGACTAGCGACACCGGGGAGCTGTTTTTT. This sequence encodes CASSVGTSDTGELFF.

The sample holds one count of this clone. The chain carries TRBV5-1 and TRBJ2-5, with D uncertain. This CDR3 is built from 13 residues. Germline V CDR1 and CDR2: SGHRS, YFSETQ. Between the trimmed V and J ends, which lost 6 bases and 2 bases, there was a span of 11 bases. The CDR3 spells CASTDLEQETQYF. As DNA, the CDR3 is TGCGCCAGCACCGATCTTGAGCAAGAGACCCAGTACTTC.

V usage is TRBV9 and J usage is TRBJ2-2; no clear D. There are 17 residues in the CDR3. CDR1 and CDR2 from the germline V gene are SGDLS and YYNGEE. V lost 0 bases and J 4 bases, leaving 16 bases between the germline ends. CDR3 bases: TGTGCCAGCAGCGTAGAGGCTGGTCTGTCGGGCACCGGGGAGCTGTTTTTT. Protein sequence: CASSVEAGLSGTGELFF. The variable domain in full, with the rest retrieved from reference TRBV9 and TRBJ2-2, is DSGVTQTPKHLITATGQRVTLRCSPRSGDLSVYWYQQSLDQGLQFLIQYYNGEERAKGNILERFSAQQFPDLHSELNLSSLELGDSALYFCASSVEAGLSGTGELFFGEGSRLTVL.